This T cell receptor (beta chain) was identified during a study of long-term antiretroviral therapy in people with HIV. With survey level as its setting, the immunoSEQ assay was v3.0. The protocol was immunoSEQ multiplex PCR, while the TCRdb copy is restricted to in-frame clones and leaves out a portion. The sample lists 35,000 or so clones, about 85% seen once, with about 4.8% in the top ten. The germline V gene encodes CDR1 SNHLY and CDR2 FYNNEI. V was pared by 1 base and J by 14 bases, with 17 bases between. CDR3 length: 13 residues. Every sample had 1-10 million cryopreserved PBMC in it before DNA extraction.

The sequences come from unsorted PBMCs, collected roughly 2.9 years before starting antiretroviral therapy. V usage is TRBV2 and J usage is TRBJ2-5; D is ambiguous. The source is a woman aged 25 to 45 with HIV. In DNA, the CDR3 is TGTGCCAGCAGTGAAGACGTGGAAGGTCTCCCATACTTC. It encodes CASSEDVEGLPYF.